This TCR beta chain was recovered during a study of T cells in Graves' hyperthyroidism and ophthalmopathy. Study overall: Peripheral blood was obtained at initial diagnosis, preceding any treatment.

The length of the CDR3 is 16 residues. The V end was cut by 0 bases, the J end by 5 bases, with 15 bases between. Germline V CDR1 and CDR2: LNHNV, YYDKDF (reference sequence). TCR beta CDR3 regions were amplified from RNA. The TCR CDR3 was amplified in a first-round RT-PCR using the HTBI primer set. TCRdb re-called the multiplex PCR reads with MiXCR, one entry per CDR3 protein. This table has 600,000 to 650,000 distinct CDR3 sequences, 15% to 20% appearing once. Hyperthyroidism was newly diagnosed in patients aged 18 to 65 (duration under 2 months). Each diagnosis was grounded in clinical symptoms, serum thyroxine and TRAb, thyroid ultrasound, and orbital computed tomography. Using approximately 10 ml of fresh peripheral blood, PBMCs were prepared. This clonotype occurred a few times.

The sequenced sample consisted of blood. This TCR derives from a woman aged 25-40 years with Graves' hyperthyroidism. J is TRBJ2-3 and V is TRBV15; D might be TRBD1 (5 bases). The CDR3 region is CATSRDRATVVDTQYF. CDR3 sequence (DNA): TGTGCCACCAGCAGAGATAGGGCGACAGTAGTAGATACGCAGTATTTT.